Below are 17 T cell receptor beta chains sequenced from a single sample in a study of radiotherapy plus CTLA-4 blockade in lung cancer. The table came from immunoSEQ multiplex PCR; TCRdb's copy has only in-frame clones and leaves some out. Of 45,000 or so clones listed, approximately 76% are singletons. The sample consisted of peripheral blood, taken from a patient treated with radiotherapy plus ipilimumab. These receptors originate from a human donor with non-small cell lung cancer who had stable disease on radiotherapy plus ipilimumab.

The gene calls are TRBV19 and TRBJ2-2; 11 nucleotides match TRBD2. CDR3 length: 16 residues. V lost 4 bases and J lost 4; bases outside the gene matches: 5. Per germline, CDR1 LNHDA and CDR2 SQIVND (reference sequence). CDR3 sequence (DNA): TGTGCCAGTAGTAGGCGACTAGCGGGGACCACCGGGGAGCTGTTTTTT. Its translation: CASSRRLAGTTGELFF.

This chain links TRBV7-6 with TRBJ1-4, with D perhaps TRBD1 (6 bases). The V end lost 5 bases, the J end lost 3 bases, and 16 bases lay between the germline ends. This CDR3 region has 16 residues. Germline CDR1 reads SGHVS; CDR2 reads FNYEAQ. As DNA, the CDR3 is TGTGCCAGCAGCAGAGAAGGGGGTTCGGCTAATGAAAAACTGTTTTTT. Protein: CASSREGGSANEKLFF.

The chain couples TRBV28 to TRBJ1-1; maybe TRBD1 (5 bases). CDR1 and CDR2 from the germline V gene are MDHEN and SYDVKM. The CDR3 contains 15 residues. V lost 1 base and J 4 bases, leaving 13 bases between the germline ends. The CDR3 nucleotides are TGTGCCAGCAGTTTATTGAGGGGTGGTGGCACTGAAGCTTTCTTT. Encoded protein: CASSLLRGGGTEAFF.

The sample holds a few counts of this clone. The genes are TRBV11-3 and TRBJ1-1; TRBD1 aligns across 10 bases. Germline CDR1 and CDR2: SGHNT and YENEEA. CDR3 size: 15 residues. V gave up 5 bases and J gave up 5 bases; unmatched junction bases: 8. This CDR3 is CASSARQGAWTEAFF. CDR3 sequence (DNA): TGTGCCAGCAGCGCGAGACAGGGGGCTTGGACTGAAGCTTTCTTT.

The chain links TRBV5-1 to TRBJ1-1; D perhaps matches TRBD1 (5 bases). Trimming shortened V by 6 bases and J by 1 base, and 19 bases separated the two germline ends. Germline V gene lookup returns CDR1 SGHRS and CDR2 YFSETQ. The CDR3 is 16 residues long. CDR3 DNA: TGCGCCAGCACCATCGACGGGGCTGCGGGGAACACTGAAGCTTTCTTT. Residues: CASTIDGAAGNTEAFF.

The gene calls are TRBV28 and TRBJ1-2, with 8 bases identical to TRBD1. This CDR3 contains 15 residues. The V gene's germline CDR1 is MDHEN and CDR2 SYDVKM. J was trimmed by 0 bases and V by 7 bases; bases with no gene match: 7. In DNA form, the CDR3 reads TGTGCCAGCATCATAACAGGGGGTGCTAACTATGGCTACACCTTC. It encodes CASIITGGANYGYTF.

The V gene is TRBV6-5, the J gene TRBJ1-4, with D perhaps matching TRBD1 (6 bases). The CDR3 has 13 amino acids. CDR1 is MNHEY and CDR2 is SVGAGI in the germline V gene. V was cut by 6 bases and J by 5 bases, with 10 bases left in between. CDR3: CASRSGENEKLFF. The CDR3 DNA sequence: TGTGCCAGCAGGTCAGGGGAGAATGAAAAACTGTTTTTT.

The V gene is TRBV9, the J gene TRBJ2-2; D may match TRBD1 or TRBD2 (5 bases each). Trimming took off 0 bases at V and 7 bases at J, with 10 bases between the two ends. In germline, CDR1 is SGDLS, CDR2 YYNGEE. CDR3 length equals 14 residues. CDR3 sequence reads: CASSVGEGFGELFF. CDR3 DNA sequence: TGTGCCAGCAGCGTAGGCGAGGGGTTCGGGGAGCTGTTTTTT.

The CDR3 coding sequence is TGTGCCAGCAGCCCCCGAGAAGGCAGGGGGGGATATGGCTACACCTTC. As protein: CASSPREGRGGYGYTF. The chain couples TRBV11-2 to TRBJ1-2; 7 nucleotides align to TRBD1. V was clipped by 5 bases and J by 5 bases; unmatched bases: 14. CDR3 length: 16 amino acids. Germline assignment: CDR1 SGHAT and CDR2 FQNNGV.

The chain carries TRBV6-5 and TRBJ2-7; the D gene is possibly TRBD1 (6 bases). CDR3 length: 10 amino acids. Per the germline V gene, CDR1 is MNHEY and CDR2 is SVGAGI. CDR3 residues: CASRGAELKV. CDR3 sequence (DNA): TGTGCCAGCAGGGGGGCAGAGCTCAAGGTC.

The J gene is TRBJ1-2, the V gene TRBV4-3; D is possibly TRBD1 (5 bases). With 1 base removed from V and 2 bases from J, the gap between germline ends came to 14 bases. The CDR3 runs to 16 residues. The V gene's germline CDR1 is LGHNA and CDR2 YSLEER. CDR3 coding DNA: TGCGCCAGCAGCCAAGGCCGAGGGGAGCAAAACTATGGCTACACCTTC. This gives the protein CASSQGRGEQNYGYTF.

This clone was counted a few times. The CDR3 is CATSSWTGANYGYTF. The CDR3 nucleotides are TGTGCCACCAGCAGTTGGACTGGGGCTAACTATGGCTACACCTTC. The chain recombines TRBV15 with TRBJ1-2; no definite D call. The CDR3 spans 15 residues. Trimming removed 3 bases from V and 0 bases from J, with 11 bases in between. Per the germline V gene, CDR1 is LNHNV and CDR2 is YYDKDF (reference sequence).

J is TRBJ1-2 and V is TRBV4-1; D may be TRBD1 (6 bases). CDR3 length equals 15 residues. V dropped 0 bases and J dropped 7 bases, with 15 bases sitting between them. Germline V gives CDR1 MGHRA, CDR2 YSYEKL. CDR3 in amino acids: CASSQDKAGDVGYTF. CDR3 DNA: TGCGCCAGCAGCCAAGATAAGGCAGGGGATGTTGGCTACACCTTC.

This sequence joins TRBV7-3 and TRBJ2-2; D uncertain. The CDR3 totals 15 residues. CDR1 is SGHTA, CDR2 FQGTGA, per germline. V was shortened by 2 bases and J by 4 bases, with 11 bases between the two germline ends. CDR3 residues: CASSLGPTLTGELFF. For the CDR3, the DNA is TGTGCCAGCAGCTTAGGCCCGACACTCACCGGGGAGCTGTTTTTT.

This chain connects TRBV4-2 to TRBJ2-1; 10 nucleotides align to TRBD1. Trimming cost V 4 bases and J 6 bases; bases outside gene matches: 6. Germline lookup yields CDR1 LGHNA and CDR2 YNFKEQ. The CDR3 has 15 residues. The CDR3 region has the DNA TGTGCCAGCAGCCGAGGGGACAGGGGCGGCAATGAGCAGTTCTTC. Translated: CASSRGDRGGNEQFF.

V usage is TRBV28 and J usage is TRBJ1-5; D gene uncertain. The CDR3 is 14 residues long. Per the germline V gene, CDR1 is MDHEN and CDR2 is SYDVKM. V gave up 2 bases and J gave up 5 bases, with 10 bases separating them. CDR3 protein: CASSLQGPYQPQHF. DNA of the CDR3: TGTGCCAGCAGTTTACAAGGCCCTTATCAGCCCCAGCATTTT.

The V and J genes are TRBV19 and TRBJ2-5, with 7 bases fitting TRBD1. The germline V gene encodes CDR1 LNHDA and CDR2 SQIVND (reference sequence). This CDR3 spans 16 amino acids. V lost 3 bases to trimming and J lost 3 bases; unmatched junction nucleotides: 10. CDR3 nucleotide sequence: TGTGCCAGTAGTATTTTGGCAGGGGGACCCAAAGAGACCCAGTACTTC. The encoded protein is CASSILAGGPKETQYF.